The clone carrying this TCR beta chain has just one count. The data stem from a study of blood T cell repertoires in COVID-19. Turning to the study itself: The United States, Italy and Spain provided the acute and convalescent COVID-19 samples. The analysed material was cDNA or gDNA that came from T cells, B-cell-depleted T cells, or PBMCs.

After removal of 3 bases from V and 8 bases from J, the junction contained 10 bases not matched to a gene. The germline V gene encodes CDR1 MDHEN and CDR2 SYDVKM. The CDR3 extends over 16 amino acids. Authors' processing steps: By means of reference gene primer amplification, nucleated cell counts were estimated. Profiling relied on immunoSEQ multiplex PCR, and the TCRdb table lists in-frame clones only, not all of them. V and J calls and clone size are copied from that table; D and trimming were computed from the DNA. This sample has more than 120,000 clones; about 87% occur once, and the top ten carry approximately 9%.

Sequencing input: peripheral blood. The chain joins TRBV28 to TRBJ2-1, with 10 bases matching TRBD2. This clonotype was sampled from a woman aged 50 to 65 with active or convalescent COVID-19. CDR3 nucleotides: TGTGCCAGCAGTTTGCGGAGCGGGAGGGCCTCCGATGAGCAGTTCTTC. Translating it yields CASSLRSGRASDEQFF.